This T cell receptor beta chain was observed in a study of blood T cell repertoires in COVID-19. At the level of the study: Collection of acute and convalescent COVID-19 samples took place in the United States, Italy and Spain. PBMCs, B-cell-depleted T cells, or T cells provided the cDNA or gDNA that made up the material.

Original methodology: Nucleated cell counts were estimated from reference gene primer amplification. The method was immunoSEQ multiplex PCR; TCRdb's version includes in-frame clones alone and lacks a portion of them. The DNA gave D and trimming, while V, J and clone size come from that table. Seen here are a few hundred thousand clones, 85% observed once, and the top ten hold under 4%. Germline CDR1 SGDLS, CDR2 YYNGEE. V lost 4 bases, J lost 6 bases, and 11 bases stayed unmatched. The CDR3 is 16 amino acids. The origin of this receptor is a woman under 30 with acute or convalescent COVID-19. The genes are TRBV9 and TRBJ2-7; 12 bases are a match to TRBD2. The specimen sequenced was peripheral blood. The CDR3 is CASSPTGLAGKPEQYF. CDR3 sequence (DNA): TGTGCCAGCAGCCCTACCGGACTAGCGGGAAAGCCCGAGCAGTACTTC.